The 7 T cell receptor beta chains below all came from one sample that was sequenced in a study of cytomegalovirus exposure and HLA in healthy donors. It was with 60 Vbeta and 13 Jbeta primers that the PCR ran. Profiling relied on immunoSEQ multiplex PCR, and the TCRdb table lists in-frame clones only, not all of them. Of about 130,000 clones in the sample, 74% were seen once. The sample comprised PBMCs. Receptors originate from a middle-aged man in good health and CMV-seropositive.

This clone occurred a few times. The genes are TRBV2 and TRBJ2-7; no firm D call. The length of the CDR3 is 11 residues. Trimming removed 3 bases at V and 3 bases at J, with 3 bases between. CDR1 and CDR2 (germline): SNHLY, FYNNEI. CDR3 in DNA: TGTGCCAGCAGTGAGTACTACGAGCAGTACTTC. It codes for CASSEYYEQYF.

This chain connects TRBV11-2 to TRBJ2-7, with D possibly matching TRBD2 (6 bases). CDR3 length: 12 amino acids. Trimming shortened V by 8 bases and J by 5 bases, and 13 bases separated the two germline ends. Germline assignment: CDR1 SGHAT and CDR2 FQNNGV. CDR3 coding DNA: TGTGCCAGCGGGTTATGGGGGGACGAGCAGTACTTC. This gives the protein CASGLWGDEQYF.

Only one count was recorded for this clone. This CDR3 is CASSLRGGRGQYEQYF. Here the CDR3 DNA reads TGTGCCAGCAGCCTGCGGGGGGGGAGGGGTCAGTACGAGCAGTACTTC. The chain links TRBV5-6 to TRBJ2-7; 9 bases are a match to TRBD2. Trimming at V came to 4 bases and at J to 4 bases, leaving 12 bases not matched to a gene. Germline-derived CDR1 and CDR2 are SGHDT and YYEEEE. This CDR3 region has 16 residues.

There are a few counts of this clone. The chain recombines TRBV2 with TRBJ2-2; 7 bases map to TRBD1. The CDR3 runs to 14 residues. Germline V lookup: CDR1 SNHLY, CDR2 FYNNEI. The trim removed 6 bases at V and 1 base at J, leaving 2 bases unmatched. As DNA, the CDR3 is TGTGCCAGCAGCCGGGACAGGAACACCGGGGAGCTGTTTTTT. Its translation is CASSRDRNTGELFF.

J is TRBJ2-5 and V is TRBV27, with a tentative D call TRBD2 (6 bases). Germline-derived CDR1 and CDR2 are MNHEY and SMNVEV (reference sequence). Trimming pared 5 bases from V and 2 bases from J, leaving 15 bases between. CDR3 length equals 15 residues. The chain's CDR3 is CASSPRLGRQETQYF. The CDR3 region has the DNA TGTGCCAGCAGTCCTCGACTAGGGAGGCAAGAGACCCAGTACTTC.

The chain uses TRBV27 and TRBJ2-1; D ambiguous. The germline V and J ends were trimmed by 5 bases and 6 bases, with 11 bases remaining between them. The CDR3 sequence is 13 residues long. Germline values: CDR1 MNHEY, CDR2 SMNVEV (reference sequence). CDR3 nucleotides: TGTGCCAGCAGTCCTAAATTCTCCAATGAGCAGTTCTTC. Protein sequence: CASSPKFSNEQFF.

The chain is built from TRBV11-2 and TRBJ1-3, with D perhaps TRBD1 (6 bases). The germline V gene has CDR1 SGHAT and CDR2 FQNNGV. This CDR3 is built from 17 residues. V was pared by 5 bases and J by 0 bases, with 17 bases between. The CDR3 spells CASSPRGTIFSGNTIYF. For the CDR3, the DNA is TGTGCCAGCAGCCCCCGAGGGACAATCTTCTCTGGAAACACCATATATTTT. Combining the CDR3 with reference TRBV11-2 and TRBJ1-3 gives the whole variable domain EAGVAQSPRYKIIEKRQSVAFWCNPISGHATLYWYQQILGQGPKLLIQFQNNGVVDDSQLPKDRFSAERLKGVDSTLKIQPAKLEDSAVYLCASSPRGTIFSGNTIYFGEGSWLTVV.